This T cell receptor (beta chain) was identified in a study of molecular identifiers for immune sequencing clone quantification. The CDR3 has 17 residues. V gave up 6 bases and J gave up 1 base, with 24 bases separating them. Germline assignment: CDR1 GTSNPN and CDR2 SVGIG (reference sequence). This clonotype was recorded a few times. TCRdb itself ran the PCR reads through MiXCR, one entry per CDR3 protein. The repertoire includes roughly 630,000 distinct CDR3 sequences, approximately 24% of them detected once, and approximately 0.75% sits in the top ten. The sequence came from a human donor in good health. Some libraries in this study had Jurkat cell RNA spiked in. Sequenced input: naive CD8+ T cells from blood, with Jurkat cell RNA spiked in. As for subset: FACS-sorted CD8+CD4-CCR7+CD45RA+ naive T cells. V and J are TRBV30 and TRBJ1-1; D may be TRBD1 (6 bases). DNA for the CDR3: TGTGCCTGCCAGTACCTACCGGGGACAAGGACGAACACTGAAGCTTTCTTT. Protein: CACQYLPGTRTNTEAFF.